Below are 18 T cell receptor beta chains sequenced from a single sample in a study of cytomegalovirus exposure and HLA in healthy donors. 13 Jbeta primers and 60 Vbeta primers were used for the PCR. The protocol was immunoSEQ multiplex PCR, while the TCRdb copy is restricted to in-frame clones and leaves out a portion. Of about 120,000 clones detected, about four fifths appear once; the ten largest clones hold under 1.2%. Material: PBMCs. These receptors came from a human donor in good health.

The chain is built from TRBV5-1 and TRBJ2-7, with 7 bases lining up with TRBD1. Germline trimming cut 4 bases from V and 5 bases from J; bases unmatched to any gene: 9. This CDR3 contains 14 residues. Germline lookup yields CDR1 SGHRS and CDR2 YFSETQ. The CDR3 DNA sequence: TGCGCCAGCAGCCAGGGACAGCCTGGGAACGAGCAGTACTTC. Its translation is CASSQGQPGNEQYF.

This clone was recorded a few times. The chain is built from TRBV6-1 and TRBJ2-1, with 7 nucleotides matching TRBD1. Trimming at V came to 8 bases and at J to 10 bases, leaving 8 bases not matched to a gene. There are 12 residues in the CDR3. Looked up from germline, CDR1 is MNHNS and CDR2 is SASEGT. The CDR3 spells CASSGTVSEQFF. In DNA, the CDR3 is TGTGCCAGCTCCGGGACAGTTTCGGAGCAGTTCTTC.

This clone was detected once. The V and J genes are TRBV28 and TRBJ2-5; 7 nucleotides match TRBD1. With V trimmed by 4 bases and J by 5 bases, 4 bases remained unmatched. The CDR3 is 13 amino acids. Germline CDR1 is MDHEN and CDR2 is SYDVKM. The CDR3, as DNA: TGTGCCAGCAGTTCACAGGGGCACGAGACCCAGTACTTC. Its protein is CASSSQGHETQYF.

CDR3 sequence: CASRTTGGEETQYF. Here the CDR3 DNA reads TGCGCCAGCAGGACGACAGGGGGCGAGGAGACCCAGTACTTC. The chain links TRBV5-1 to TRBJ2-5, with TRBD1 identical over 10 bases. The junction had 6 bases not matched to a gene; V was cut back by 5 bases and J by 5 bases. The CDR3 runs to 14 residues. Germline CDR1 reads SGHRS; CDR2 reads YFSETQ. Supplemented by reference TRBV5-1 and TRBJ2-5, the full variable domain reads KAGVTQTPRYLIKTRGQQVTLSCSPISGHRSVSWYQQTPGQGLQFLFEYFSETQRNKGNFPGRFSGRQFSNSRSEMNVSTLELGDSALYLCASRTTGGEETQYFGPGTRLLVL.

This clone appeared a few times. The chain links TRBV2 to TRBJ2-2; a possible D gene is TRBD1 (5 bases). Trimming pared 6 bases from V and 5 bases from J, leaving 16 bases between. The CDR3 extends over 15 amino acids. Germline assignment: CDR1 SNHLY and CDR2 FYNNEI. CDR3 sequence: CASRLTKTETGELFF. The CDR3 DNA reads TGTGCCAGCAGACTCACCAAGACAGAAACCGGGGAGCTGTTTTTT.

This clone has just a few counts. The V call is TRBV6-5, the J call TRBJ2-7; perhaps TRBD1 as D (6 bases). The CDR3 runs 12 residues. Germline CDR1 is MNHEY and CDR2 is SVGAGI. Trimming stripped 6 bases from V and 3 bases from J, with 9 bases between. The CDR3 DNA reads as TGTGCCAGCAGAACGACAGGCTACGAGCAGTACTTC. Amino acids: CASRTTGYEQYF.

The CDR3 here is CASSPQYPPLHF. The CDR3 nucleotides are TGTGCCAGCAGTCCGCAGTATCCGCCCCTCCACTTT. The chain employs TRBV6-5 and TRBJ1-6; D is unclear. CDR1 is MNHEY and CDR2 is SVGAGI in the germline V gene. Trimming left V 5 bases short and J 13 bases short, with 12 bases between. The CDR3 is 12 amino acids.

The chain joins TRBV19 to TRBJ2-2, with TRBD1 matching 9 bases. The V gene's germline CDR1 is LNHDA and CDR2 SQIVND (reference sequence). V trimming: 3 bases; J trimming: 4 bases; junction bases outside the gene matches: 9. The CDR3 has 17 amino acids. The CDR3 loop reads CASSISYRGHGTGELFF. In DNA form, the CDR3 reads TGTGCCAGTAGTATTTCCTACAGGGGGCATGGCACCGGGGAGCTGTTTTTT.

This chain uses TRBV1 with TRBJ2-7; the table's D gene call, TRBD2, was not cross checked with the DNA. TRBV1 is designated a pseudogene. This CDR3 is built from 19 residues. The CDR3 loop is CTSSPSQLAGASSSYEQYF. Written as DNA, the CDR3 is TGCACCAGCAGCCCAAGTCAACTAGCGGGGGCCTCGAGCTCCTACGAGCAGTACTTC.

The rearrangement uses TRBV4-2 and TRBJ2-5, with a possible D match to TRBD1 (6 bases). Germline V lookup: CDR1 LGHNA, CDR2 YNFKEQ. The V gene lost 5 bases and the J gene lost 3 bases, with 13 bases spanning the gap. The CDR3 runs to 14 residues. The CDR3 sequence: CASSLSGAEETQYF. The CDR3 DNA reads TGTGCCAGCAGCTTGTCAGGGGCGGAAGAGACCCAGTACTTC.

The chain links TRBV5-1 to TRBJ2-3; 11 bases agree with TRBD1. Germline V gives CDR1 SGHRS, CDR2 YFSETQ. The CDR3 has 14 amino acids. Trimming removed 3 bases from V and 7 bases from J; junction bases left unmatched: 4. CDR3 in amino acids: CASSWGQGDYTQYF. The DNA of the CDR3 is TGCGCCAGCAGCTGGGGACAGGGGGACTATACGCAGTATTTT.

The chain carries TRBV7-9 and TRBJ2-3; 14 bases are shared with TRBD2. V lost 5 bases to trimming and J lost 12 bases; unmatched junction nucleotides: 7. In germline, CDR1 is SEHNR, CDR2 FQNEAQ (reference sequence). This CDR3 contains 14 residues. The CDR3 sequence: CASSHRLAGGIQYF. CDR3 DNA sequence: TGTGCCAGCAGCCATCGACTAGCGGGGGGGATACAGTATTTT.

V usage is TRBV27 and J usage is TRBJ2-7; D may be TRBD1 (6 bases). The CDR3 runs to 12 residues. The germline CDR1 and CDR2 sequences are MNHEY and SMNVEV (reference sequence). The ends were cut back, 6 bases at V and 6 bases at J, with 12 bases in the middle. Here the CDR3 reads CASRPQGGEQYF. The DNA of the CDR3 is TGTGCCAGCAGACCACAGGGTGGCGAGCAGTACTTC.

This chain connects TRBV4-1 to TRBJ2-7, with D unresolved. Trimming took off 4 bases at V and 3 bases at J, with 10 bases between the two ends. Germline assignment: CDR1 MGHRA and CDR2 YSYEKL. This CDR3 is 13 amino acids long. In nucleotides, the CDR3 is TGCGCCAGCAGCCCCCCAGGCTACTACGAGCAGTACTTC. The encoded protein is CASSPPGYYEQYF.

The chain is built from TRBV28 and TRBJ1-4, with D possibly matching TRBD1 (5 bases). CDR1 and CDR2 from the germline V gene are MDHEN and SYDVKM. This CDR3 is built from 14 residues. V lost 5 bases, J lost 8 bases, and 15 bases lay in between. CDR3 region: CASSGADLGEKLFF. The DNA of the CDR3 is TGTGCCAGCAGTGGGGCAGACTTAGGGGAAAAACTGTTTTTT.

V usage is TRBV29-1 and J usage is TRBJ1-1; D call uncertain. The CDR3 is 13 residues long. Trimming took 3 bases from V and 0 from J, leaving 8 bases between them. Per the germline V gene, CDR1 is SQVTM and CDR2 is ANQGSEA. The CDR3 nucleotides are TGCAGCGTTGACAGGCTCATGAACACTGAAGCTTTCTTT. Translating it yields CSVDRLMNTEAFF.

The chain has TRBV5-4 and TRBJ2-7, with D perhaps matching TRBD1 (6 bases). There are 15 residues in the CDR3. Germline CDR1 reads SGHNT; CDR2 reads YYREEE (reference sequence). Between the trimmed V and J ends, which lost 4 bases and 4 bases, there was a span of 18 bases. CDR3 residues: CASSQGTEPLYEQYF. For the CDR3, the DNA is TGTGCCAGCAGCCAGGGGACGGAGCCTCTTTACGAGCAGTACTTC.

The CDR3 here is CSVETSGHYNEQFF. The CDR3 DNA sequence: TGCAGCGTCGAAACTAGCGGCCATTACAATGAGCAGTTCTTC. The rearrangement uses TRBV29-1 and TRBJ2-1; 8 bases are shared with TRBD2. Losses at the gene ends were 6 bases for V and 4 bases for J; bases not matched to a gene: 8. This CDR3 has 14 amino acids. The V gene's germline CDR1 is SQVTM and CDR2 ANQGSEA.